A single sample is the source of the 3 T cell receptor beta chains below, sequenced in a study of post-analysis software for immune sequencing data. No antigens are known for them. Whole-study results and caveats: In patients, TRBV5-6, TRBV5-1 and TRBV20-1 belonged to four or five TRBV segments found more frequently than in controls.

Every TCR beta cDNA library bore unique molecular identifiers. From the PCR reads, TCRdb called clonotypes with MiXCR, one entry per CDR3 protein. Among about 460,000 distinct CDR3 sequences listed, under 55% were seen once. The specimen sequenced was blood. The origin of the receptors is a girl between 10 and 17 years old with multiple sclerosis.

The chain links TRBV29-1 to TRBJ1-2; D not resolved. Trimming shortened V by 4 bases and J by 3 bases, and 12 bases separated the two germline ends. CDR1 and CDR2 from the germline V gene are SQVTM and ANQGSEA. The CDR3 contains 13 residues. The DNA for the CDR3 is TGCAGCGTTGGAGGTAGGAACGACTATGGCTACACCTTC. Translation: CSVGGRNDYGYTF. The variable domain in full, with the rest retrieved from reference TRBV29-1 and TRBJ1-2, is SAVISQKPSRDICQRGTSLTIQCQVDSQVTMMFWYRQQPGQSLTLIATANQGSEATYESGFVIDKFPISRPNLTFSTLTVSNMSPEDSSIYLCSVGGRNDYGYTFGSGTRLTVV.

The V call is TRBV10-3, the J call TRBJ2-3; TRBD1 aligns across 9 bases. CDR3 size: 16 residues. V was pared by 8 bases and J by 4 bases, with 13 bases of the junction left unmatched. The V gene's germline CDR1 is ENHRY and CDR2 SYGVKD. The CDR3 here is CAIAGSPGQGPDTQYF. CDR3 DNA: TGTGCCATCGCGGGTTCCCCGGGACAGGGTCCAGATACGCAGTATTTT.

This clonotype was observed a few times. The chain couples TRBV29-1 to TRBJ2-5, with D tentatively TRBD1 (5 bases). V dropped 0 bases and J dropped 4 bases, with 12 bases sitting between them. Germline V gives CDR1 SQVTM, CDR2 ANQGSEA. The CDR3 is made up of 14 amino acids. The CDR3 reads CSVEDRRVVETQYF. CDR3 bases: TGCAGCGTTGAAGATCGCAGGGTCGTAGAGACCCAGTACTTC. Based on the CDR3 plus reference TRBV29-1 and TRBJ2-5, the full variable domain is SAVISQKPSRDICQRGTSLTIQCQVDSQVTMMFWYRQQPGQSLTLIATANQGSEATYESGFVIDKFPISRPNLTFSTLTVSNMSPEDSSIYLCSVEDRRVVETQYFGPGTRLLVL.